The 25 T cell receptor beta chains below were found in one sample sequenced in a study of glioma-infiltrating T cells. Amplification of TCR alpha and beta CDR3 regions from RNA used iRepertoire nested multiplex PCR. A single record per CDR3 protein comes from TCRdb applying MiXCR to the multiplex PCR reads. The table lists under 130,000 distinct CDR3 sequences, around 28% of them singletons. Sequenced input: glioma tissue, nonneoplastic brain tissue, or PBMCs (not recorded which). The source is a human donor with low-grade glioma or glioblastoma, undergoing nonglioma brain surgery, or in good health (not recorded which).

This clonotype was counted ten times or more. This chain connects TRBV5-4 to TRBJ2-5; tentative D call: TRBD1 (5 bases). Per germline, CDR1 SGHNT and CDR2 YYREEE (reference sequence). Trimming shortened V by 3 bases and J by 2 bases, and 14 bases separated the two germline ends. This CDR3 has 15 residues. CDR3 amino acids: CASSSKTATQETQYF. The CDR3, as DNA: TGTGCCAGCAGCTCGAAGACAGCTACGCAAGAGACCCAGTACTTC.

A remark on this clonotype: A read error may be the cause here, since a much bigger clone is one base away. The chain recombines TRBV6-6 with TRBJ1-6, with a weak D call TRBD1 (5 bases). CDR1 is MNHNY, CDR2 SVGAGI, per germline (reference sequence). Trimming took off 6 bases at V and 17 bases at J, with 26 bases between the two ends. The CDR3 covers 15 residues. Here the CDR3 reads CASRDVQGPVRSIHF. Written as DNA, the CDR3 is TGTGCCAGCAGGGACGTCCAGGGACCGGTTCGATCCATCCACTTT.

This clonotype was counted ten times or more. This chain connects TRBV20-1 to TRBJ2-1; D is unclear. The germline V gene has CDR1 DFQATT and CDR2 SNEGSKA (reference sequence). V was shortened by 4 bases and J by 6 bases, with 13 bases between the two germline ends. The CDR3 is 13 residues long. The CDR3 spells CSAKGPAANEQFF. Written as DNA, the CDR3 is TGCAGTGCTAAAGGTCCGGCTGCCAATGAGCAGTTCTTC.

Comments on this clonotype: This clone may be a read error of a much larger clone one base away. This sequence joins TRBV29-1 and TRBJ1-6; D perhaps matches TRBD1 (5 bases). The CDR3 loop spans 13 amino acids. Germline values: CDR1 SQVTM, CDR2 ANQGSEA. DNA of the CDR3: TGCAGCGTGGGGGACCCAAATAATTCACCCATCCACTTT. This encodes CSVGDPNNSPIHF.

This clonotype has a count of ten or more. This rearrangement joins TRBV20-1 to TRBJ2-3, with a weak D call TRBD1 (6 bases). V was clipped by 7 bases and J by 5 bases, with 13 bases between them. Per the germline V gene, CDR1 is DFQATT and CDR2 is SNEGSKA (reference sequence). This CDR3 region has 12 residues. Here the CDR3 reads CSVNQGQDTQYF. The CDR3 DNA reads as TGCAGTGTTAACCAGGGGCAAGATACGCAGTATTTT.

As concerns this clonotype: The junction departs from the called germline gene at one end, perhaps through a read error. The rearrangement uses TRBV6-1 and TRBJ2-1; D not resolved. The CDR3 totals 13 residues. Per the germline V gene, CDR1 is MNHNS and CDR2 is SASEGT. The CDR3 loop reads CASTPSPPNEQLF. The CDR3 nucleotides are TGTGCCAGCACCCCTTCCCCCCCGAATGAGCAGCTCTTC.

This clonotype was seen ten or more times. The genes are TRBV28 and TRBJ2-3, with D tentatively TRBD1 (6 bases). The CDR3 has 12 residues. CDR1 and CDR2 (germline): MDHEN, SYDVKM. Between the trimmed V and J ends, which lost 1 base and 9 bases, there was a span of 8 bases. CDR3 coding DNA: TGTGCCAGCAGTTTATATCAGGGGACGCAGTATTTT. Its protein is CASSLYQGTQYF.

This clonotype was detected ten times or more. J is TRBJ2-3 and V is TRBV5-1; TRBD1 matches 7 bases. After removal of 3 bases from V and 2 bases from J, the junction contained 3 bases not matched to a gene. The V gene's germline CDR1 is SGHRS and CDR2 YFSETQ. The CDR3 loop spans 14 amino acids. CDR3 residues: CASSYGTVTDTQYF. CDR3 bases: TGCGCCAGCAGCTACGGGACAGTCACAGATACGCAGTATTTT.

With regard to this clonotype: A much larger clone sits a single nucleotide away, making a read error possible. The rearrangement joins TRBV3-1 to TRBJ2-5; the match to TRBD2 covers 8 bases. The J segment lost 3 bases and the V segment lost 5 bases, leaving 20 bases of the junction unmatched. Per germline, CDR1 LGHDT and CDR2 YNNKEL (reference sequence). The CDR3 is 19 residues long. The CDR3 protein is CASSFTLGGGGRSEETQYF. The CDR3 DNA follows: TGTGCCAGCAGCTTTACCTTAGGTGGCGGGGGGCGGTCAGAAGAGACCCAGTACTTC.

Only a few counts were recorded for this clonotype. The chain is built from TRBV14 and TRBJ2-5; D gene uncertain. Germline CDR1 reads SGHDN; CDR2 reads FVKESK. With 4 bases removed from V and 7 bases from J, the gap between germline ends came to 10 bases. The CDR3 spans 12 residues. The CDR3 loop reads CASSRSARTQYF. DNA of the CDR3: TGTGCCAGCAGCCGTAGTGCTAGGACCCAGTACTTC.

This clonotype was seen more than once but under ten times. The chain recombines TRBV14 with TRBJ1-2, with D uncertain. Germline CDR1 reads SGHDN; CDR2 reads FVKESK. This CDR3 contains 13 residues. V was shortened by 1 base and J by 4 bases, with 7 bases between the two germline ends. The CDR3 is CASSQGRAYGYTF. For the CDR3, the DNA is TGTGCCAGCAGCCAAGGACGGGCCTATGGCTACACCTTC.

A word on this clonotype: A clone one base away is much larger, so this may be a read error. V is TRBV7-2 and J is TRBJ2-7; D unclear. V lost 5 bases, J lost 2 bases, and 10 bases lay in between. The CDR3 covers 13 residues. Germline V gene sequence: CDR1 SGHTA, CDR2 FQGNSA. CDR3 region: CASSRMGPYEQYF. In DNA, the CDR3 is TGTGCCAGCAGCAGAATGGGCCCCTACGAGCAGTACTTC.

The chain employs TRBV9 and TRBJ1-1, with a weak D call TRBD1 (6 bases). Per germline, CDR1 SGDLS and CDR2 YYNGEE. V was shortened by 3 bases and J by 0 bases, with 12 bases between the two germline ends. The CDR3 is 15 amino acids. CDR3 in amino acids: CASSAGTPMNTEAFF. As DNA, the CDR3 is TGTGCCAGCAGCGCAGGGACACCCATGAACACTGAAGCTTTCTTT.

This clonotype was seen repeatedly, ten times or more. The chain employs TRBV27 and TRBJ2-1; no firm D call. The germline gives CDR1 MNHEY, CDR2 SMNVEV (reference sequence). The V and J ends lost 4 bases and 6 bases respectively, with 13 bases between them. CDR3 length equals 14 residues. The DNA for the CDR3 is TGTGCCAGCAGTTATTTGAGGTGGTTCAATGAGCAGTTCTTC. It encodes CASSYLRWFNEQFF.

This chain connects TRBV9 to TRBJ2-1, with D perhaps TRBD2 (5 bases). Germline V lookup: CDR1 SGDLS, CDR2 YYNGEE. Deletions cut 4 bases from V and 2 bases from J, with 13 bases between. The CDR3 has 15 amino acids. The CDR3 nucleotides read TGTGCCAGCAGCTCCGGACTGGGCCCCTACAATGAGCAGTTCTTC. Translated, it gives CASSSGLGPYNEQFF. Supplemented by reference TRBV9 and TRBJ2-1, the full variable domain reads DSGVTQTPKHLITATGQRVTLRCSPRSGDLSVYWYQQSLDQGLQFLIQYYNGEERAKGNILERFSAQQFPDLHSELNLSSLELGDSALYFCASSSGLGPYNEQFFGPGTRLTVL.

This clonotype was detected many times. Written as DNA, the CDR3 is TGTGCCAGCAGCCAAGACGGACTAGCGGGGGGGGGGGAGCAGTTCTTC. It encodes CASSQDGLAGGGEQFF. The V and J genes are TRBV4-2 and TRBJ2-1; TRBD2 agrees at 15 bases. Looked up from germline, CDR1 is LGHNA and CDR2 is YNFKEQ. The junction had 4 bases not matched to a gene; V was cut back by 0 bases and J by 10 bases. The CDR3 is 16 residues long.

Regarding this clonotype: It may be a read error: a sequence one base away is much more abundant. As DNA, the CDR3 is TGTGCCAGCAGCCTGGGACGGCACACGGGGGAGCAGTACTTC. This encodes CASSLGRHTGEQYF. The rearrangement uses TRBV7-6 and TRBJ2-7, with D perhaps being TRBD1 or TRBD2 (5 bases each). V was cut by 5 bases and J by 7 bases, with 18 bases left in between. CDR1 is SGHVS and CDR2 is FNYEAQ in the germline V gene. The CDR3 totals 14 residues. Looking up the rest from reference TRBV7-6 and TRBJ2-7 gives the full variable domain: GAGVSQSPRYKVTKRGQDVALRCDPISGHVSLYWYRQALGQGPEFLTYFNYEAQQDKSGLPNDRFSAERPEGSISTLTIQRTEQRDSAMYRCASSLGRHTGEQYFGPGTRLTVT.

As concerns this clonotype: The junction departs from the called germline gene at one end, perhaps through a read error. The chain uses TRBV20-1 and TRBJ1-3; the D is unclear. Germline V CDR1 and CDR2: DFQATT, SNEGSKA (reference sequence). The CDR3 spans 14 residues. CDR3 sequence reads: CSDRELGYGNTIYF. DNA for the CDR3: TGCAGTGATAGAGAGTTGGGGTACGGAAACACCATATATTTT.

This clonotype was recorded many times. The genes are TRBV19 and TRBJ1-5, with 11 bases lining up with TRBD1. CDR1 and CDR2 (germline): LNHDA, SQIVND (reference sequence). This CDR3 has 16 amino acids. With V trimmed by 6 bases and J by 6 bases, 10 bases remained unmatched. DNA of the CDR3: TGTGCCAGTAGGGGGTCCGGGACAGGGGGACGTCAGCCCCAGCATTTT. It is translated as CASRGSGTGGRQPQHF. Full variable domain (missing parts from reference TRBV19 and TRBJ1-5): DGGITQSPKYLFRKEGQNVTLSCEQNLNHDAMYWYRQDPGQGLRLIYYSQIVNDFQKGDIAEGYSVSREKKESFPLTVTSAQKNPTAFYLCASRGSGTGGRQPQHFGDGTRLSIL.

This clonotype was detected a few times. The chain is built from TRBV12-3 or TRBV12-4 and TRBJ1-1; D may be TRBD1 (5 bases). The CDR3 extends over 15 amino acids. V shed 7 bases and J shed 0 bases, with 15 bases lying between them. The CDR3, as DNA: TGTGCCAGCACCTTCCGTCGGGGCATGAACACTGAAGCTTTCTTT. Residues: CASTFRRGMNTEAFF.

This clonotype was observed a handful of times. The chain has TRBV20-1 and TRBJ2-1, with a weak D call TRBD2 (6 bases). CDR1 is DFQATT and CDR2 is SNEGSKA in the germline V gene (reference sequence). The V end was cut by 4 bases, the J end by 6 bases, with 16 bases between. This CDR3 region has 14 residues. Here the CDR3 reads CSATRRTTGNEQFF. CDR3 nucleotides: TGCAGTGCTACGAGGAGGACTACAGGCAATGAGCAGTTCTTC.

This clonotype was seen many times. The chain combines TRBV28 with TRBJ1-2; 7 positions agree with TRBD1. The CDR3 totals 14 residues. Per the germline V gene, CDR1 is MDHEN and CDR2 is SYDVKM. With V trimmed by 5 bases and J by 0 bases, 3 bases remained unmatched. The CDR3 DNA sequence: TGTGCCAGCAGTCCCGGACAGGCTAACTATGGCTACACCTTC. Its protein is CASSPGQANYGYTF.

This clonotype was observed a few times. The V gene is TRBV15, the J gene TRBJ2-2; no definite D call. Trimming removed 0 bases from V and 5 bases from J, with 7 bases in between. The germline V gene has CDR1 LNHNV and CDR2 YYDKDF (reference sequence). The length of the CDR3 is 14 residues. For the CDR3, the DNA is TGTGCCACCAGCAGAGATCGATGGACCGGGGAGCTGTTTTTT. Protein sequence: CATSRDRWTGELFF.

This clonotype came up many times. The chain couples TRBV18 to TRBJ2-2; D remains ambiguous. Germline assignment: CDR1 KGHSH and CDR2 LQKENI. Trimming took off 5 bases at V and 0 bases at J, with 4 bases between the two ends. The CDR3 runs to 13 residues. CDR3 sequence (DNA): TGTGCCAGCTCATCCACGAACACCGGGGAGCTGTTTTTT. This encodes CASSSTNTGELFF.

In the case of this clonotype: Since the CDR3 does not end with the conserved phenylalanine or tryptophan, this likely comes from a read error. V gene TRBV6-2 or TRBV6-3 combines with J gene TRBJ2-1; D possibly uses TRBD1 or TRBD2 (6 bases each). Germline V gives CDR1 MNHEY, CDR2 SVGEGT. The ends were cut back, 9 bases at V and 8 bases at J, with 26 bases in the middle. CDR3 size: 16 residues. The CDR3 region is CASRPGEDSPHYEQFS. The CDR3 coding sequence is TGTGCCAGTCGCCCAGGGGAGGACAGCCCTCATTATGAGCAGTTCTCC.